Presented here are 18 T cell receptor beta chains from one specimen sequenced in a study of cytomegalovirus exposure and HLA in healthy donors. A multiplex PCR was run with 60 Vbeta primers and 13 Jbeta primers. Method: immunoSEQ multiplex PCR; TCRdb's copy keeps in-frame clones and lacks some. The repertoire includes under 130,000 clones, under 85% of them detected once, and under 1.5% sits in the top ten. Specimen: PBMCs. All receptors derive from a man aged 30 to 39 in good health and CMV-seronegative.

The chain couples TRBV13 to TRBJ2-7, with 7 positions matching TRBD1. Trimming cost V 2 bases and J 0 bases; bases outside gene matches: 4. Germline CDR1 PRHDT, CDR2 FYEKMQ (reference sequence). The CDR3 contains 15 residues. The CDR3 reads CASSLNRGDSYEQYF. The CDR3 DNA reads TGTGCCAGCAGCTTAAACAGGGGCGACTCCTACGAGCAGTACTTC.

The chain links TRBV5-4 to TRBJ1-1; D gene ambiguous. V dropped 0 bases and J dropped 0 bases, with 9 bases sitting between them. This CDR3 contains 15 residues. Germline loops: CDR1 SGHNT, CDR2 YYREEE (reference sequence). CDR3 loop: CASSLGRVMNTEAFF. The CDR3 DNA reads as TGTGCCAGCAGCTTGGGGCGGGTAATGAACACTGAAGCTTTCTTT.

In its sample, this clone was seen a few times. The chain uses TRBV6-6 and TRBJ1-2; D gene ambiguous. V lost 2 bases to trimming and J lost 3 bases, with 10 bases between them. Germline V gene data show CDR1 as MNHNY and CDR2 as SVGAGI (reference sequence). The CDR3 length is 14 residues. In DNA form, the CDR3 reads TGTGCCAGCAGTTACGGAGGCCAGCACTATGGCTACACCTTC. This codes for CASSYGGQHYGYTF.

This rearrangement joins TRBV4-1 to TRBJ1-4, with no clear D. This CDR3 spans 18 amino acids. From germline, CDR1 is MGHRA and CDR2 YSYEKL. Trimming removed 1 base at V and 7 bases at J, with 22 bases between. As DNA, the CDR3 is TGCGCCAGCAGCCAAGGCCCCTTTTTCGGGAGTCAGTCTGAAAAACTGTTTTTT. Amino acids: CASSQGPFFGSQSEKLFF.

The rearrangement links TRBV28 to TRBJ1-3; TRBD1 might be the D (6 bases). Germline CDR1 MDHEN, CDR2 SYDVKM. CDR3 length: 14 residues. The CDR3 reads CGTASILSGNTIYF. CDR3 DNA sequence: TGTGGGACAGCCTCTATTCTCTCTGGAAACACCATATATTTT.

This chain joins TRBV7-2 and TRBJ1-2; 7 nucleotides agree with TRBD1. The CDR3 sequence is 16 residues long. V shed 2 bases, J shed 4 bases, and the junction held 10 bases outside the gene matches. The V gene's germline CDR1 is SGHTA and CDR2 FQGNSA. As DNA, the CDR3 is TGTGCCAGCAGCTTAAGTCCGGGACAGACATTCTATGGCTACACCTTC. Amino acid sequence: CASSLSPGQTFYGYTF.

The CDR3 region has the DNA TGTGCCAGCAGCACGGGGGGACAACACAAGGCTTTTCGGGAGCAGTTCTTC. Its translation: CASSTGGQHKAFREQFF. The chain recombines TRBV5-4 with TRBJ2-1; possibly TRBD2 for D (7 bases). Trimming took off 4 bases at V and 10 bases at J, with 27 bases between the two ends. The CDR3 contains 17 residues. Germline V CDR1 and CDR2: SGHNT, YYREEE (reference sequence).

The chain recombines TRBV2 with TRBJ1-5; D perhaps matches TRBD1 (5 bases). CDR3 length: 16 amino acids. Per the germline V gene, CDR1 is SNHLY and CDR2 is FYNNEI. V was clipped by 2 bases and J by 1 base, with 12 bases between them. CDR3 residues: CASSESMTVSNQPQHF. As DNA, the CDR3 is TGTGCCAGCAGTGAAAGTATGACAGTGAGCAATCAGCCCCAGCATTTT.

The V call is TRBV5-1, the J call TRBJ1-1, with no clear D. Trimming left V 0 bases short and J 3 bases short, with 9 bases between. CDR3 length equals 14 residues. The germline V gene encodes CDR1 SGHRS and CDR2 YFSETQ. In DNA, the CDR3 is TGCGCCAGCAGCTTGGCCGGCACAGACACTGAAGCTTTCTTT. Protein product: CASSLAGTDTEAFF.

The chain uses TRBV27 and TRBJ2-7; D unclear. Germline V gives CDR1 MNHEY, CDR2 SMNVEV (reference sequence). This CDR3 spans 16 amino acids. V gave up 6 bases and J gave up 0 bases, with 18 bases separating them. The CDR3 sequence is CASSILGVNPSYEQYF. The CDR3 DNA reads as TGTGCCAGCAGCATTCTAGGAGTTAATCCCTCCTACGAGCAGTACTTC.

The rearrangement uses TRBV10-3 and TRBJ1-4, with a tentative D call TRBD1 (6 bases). The V end lost 5 bases, the J end lost 7 bases, and 17 bases lay between the germline ends. The CDR3 covers 15 residues. Germline V CDR1 and CDR2: ENHRY, SYGVKD. This CDR3 reads CAISKGQGSGEKLFF. The CDR3 DNA reads as TGTGCCATCAGTAAGGGGCAGGGGAGTGGTGAAAAACTGTTTTTT.

CDR3 bases: TGTGCCAGCAGTGATCTCGCCAGACTGCCGTACGAGCAGTACTTC. Residues: CASSDLARLPYEQYF. This chain connects TRBV6-4 to TRBJ2-7; D is undetermined. Germline CDR1 is MRHNA and CDR2 is SNTAGT. This CDR3 region has 15 residues. Trimming took off 3 bases at V and 4 bases at J, with 16 bases between the two ends.

The chain couples TRBV11-2 to TRBJ1-5, with D unclear. CDR1 is SGHAT, CDR2 FQNNGV, per germline. The CDR3 is 15 amino acids. Between the trimmed V and J ends, which lost 2 bases and 6 bases, there was a span of 14 bases. CDR3 sequence reads: CASSLRRVEGQPQHF. In DNA, the CDR3 is TGTGCCAGCAGCTTAAGGAGGGTAGAAGGTCAGCCCCAGCATTTT.

The rearrangement joins TRBV9 to TRBJ2-7; tentatively, D is TRBD2 (5 bases). The germline CDR1 and CDR2 sequences are SGDLS and YYNGEE. Trimming took off 3 bases at V and 4 bases at J, with 17 bases between the two ends. This CDR3 spans 15 amino acids. As DNA, the CDR3 is TGTGCCAGCAGCGACGGGATCCACTTCGGGTACGAGCAGTACTTC. Translating gives CASSDGIHFGYEQYF.

DNA for the CDR3: TGTGCCAGTAGTGTCCAGATCTCCTACGAGCAGTACTTC. Translated, it gives CASSVQISYEQYF. The rearrangement joins TRBV19 to TRBJ2-7; D is unclear. Germline values: CDR1 LNHDA, CDR2 SQIVND (reference sequence). This CDR3 region has 13 residues. The V end lost 5 bases, the J end lost 0 bases, and 8 bases lay between the germline ends.

V and J are TRBV5-1 and TRBJ1-2, with 7 bases aligning to TRBD1. With V trimmed by 2 bases and J by 7 bases, 11 bases remained unmatched. The germline CDR1 and CDR2 sequences are SGHRS and YFSETQ. The CDR3 runs 15 residues. The CDR3 reads CASSLERQGKVGYTF. The CDR3 DNA reads as TGCGCCAGCAGCTTAGAGCGACAGGGAAAGGTTGGCTACACCTTC.

The chain uses TRBV5-8 and TRBJ1-6; 8 bases are a match to TRBD1. With V trimmed by 0 bases and J by 9 bases, 8 bases remained unmatched. CDR1 is SGHTS, CDR2 YDEGEE, per germline. This CDR3 is built from 16 residues. Written as DNA, the CDR3 is TGTGCCAGCAGCTTGGGCCCGGACAGGGAAAGTTCACCCCTCCACTTT. It specifies CASSLGPDRESSPLHF.

In its sample, this clone was seen once. The chain carries TRBV9 and TRBJ1-1, with TRBD1 as a possible D gene (6 bases). CDR3 length: 13 amino acids. Per germline, CDR1 SGDLS and CDR2 YYNGEE. V was clipped by 3 bases and J by 1 base, with 7 bases between them. CDR3 sequence: CASSETGNTEAFF. Here the CDR3 DNA reads TGTGCCAGCAGCGAGACAGGGAACACTGAAGCTTTCTTT.